This T cell receptor (beta chain) was captured by sequencing in a study of blood T cell repertoires in COVID-19. The V end was cut by 3 bases, the J end by 1 base, with 15 bases between. Germline assignment: CDR1 MNHNS and CDR2 SASEGT. This CDR3 region has 16 residues. Using immunoSEQ multiplex PCR, the repertoire was profiled, and TCRdb retains in-frame clones only, with some absent. The sample carries about 65,000 clones, 81% recorded once. The table lists this clone with a count of one. This chain links TRBV6-1 with TRBJ2-5; D may be TRBD2 (5 bases). The origin of this receptor is a man older than 75 with acute or convalescent COVID-19. Sequencing input: peripheral blood. The CDR3 loop reads CASSEGTRLIQETQYF. CDR3 bases: TGTGCCAGCAGTGAGGGTACCAGACTAATCCAAGAGACCCAGTACTTC.